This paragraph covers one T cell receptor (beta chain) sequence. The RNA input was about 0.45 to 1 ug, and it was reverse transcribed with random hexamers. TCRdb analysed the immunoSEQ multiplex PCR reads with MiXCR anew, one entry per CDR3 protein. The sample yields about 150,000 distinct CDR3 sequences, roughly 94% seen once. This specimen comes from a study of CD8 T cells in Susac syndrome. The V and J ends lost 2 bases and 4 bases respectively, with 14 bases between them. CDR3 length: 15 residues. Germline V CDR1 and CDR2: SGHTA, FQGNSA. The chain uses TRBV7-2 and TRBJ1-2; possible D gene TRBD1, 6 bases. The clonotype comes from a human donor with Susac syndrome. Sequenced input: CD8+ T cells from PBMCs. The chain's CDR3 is CASSLTLTGSYGYTF. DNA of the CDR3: TGTGCCAGCAGCTTAACCCTGACAGGCTCCTATGGCTACACCTTC. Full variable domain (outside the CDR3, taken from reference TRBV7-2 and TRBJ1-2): GAGVSQSPSNKVTEKGKDVELRCDPISGHTALYWYRQSLGQGLEFLIYFQGNSAPDKSGLPSDRFSAERTGGSVSTLTIQRTQQEDSAVYLCASSLTLTGSYGYTFGSGTRLTVV.